Listed below are T cell receptor beta chains from one sample, sequenced in a study of OX40 agonist ivuxolimab in advanced cancers. Assay: immunoSEQ multiplex PCR; the TCRdb copy retains only in-frame clones and omits some. Counted here are some 20,000 clones, over 70% occurring once; the ten biggest clones make up 11%. This material consisted of CD4+ or CD8+ T cells sorted from blood, taken in a trial of the OX40 agonist ivuxolimab. The receptors shown here come from an adult with an advanced solid tumor such as melanoma, head and neck, liver or kidney cancer. CDR3s include the opening cysteine and the closing phenylalanine or tryptophan. The D gene is left open where the match is weak. The size of a clone is reported for some rows only, either as once, few or many, or as a class for expanded clones.

CDR3 DNA: TGTGCCAGTAGTATCCGACCCCAAGTTGGCTATGGCTACACCTTC; CDR3 protein: CASSIRPQVGYGYTF; D gene: .; J gene: TRBJ1-2; V gene: TRBV19; clone size: .
CDR3 DNA: TGTGCCAGCAGCCAACTAGCGGGCCCTTCCGAGCAGTACTTC; CDR3 protein: CASSQLAGPSEQYF; D gene: TRBD2; J gene: TRBJ2-7; V gene: TRBV7-9; clone size: .
CDR3 DNA: TGTGCCAGCAGCTGGAACTGGGAGAGCTCCTACAATGAGCAGTTCTTC; CDR3 protein: CASSWNWESSYNEQFF; D gene: .; J gene: TRBJ2-1; V gene: TRBV5-5; clone size: .
CDR3 DNA: TGTGCCAGCAGCTTAAACGGGAGGGCCTTGGATGAGCAGTTCTTC; CDR3 protein: CASSLNGRALDEQFF; D gene: TRBD2; J gene: TRBJ2-1; V gene: TRBV11-2; clone size: .
CDR3 DNA: TGTGCCAGTAGTCCCTGGACTAGCGGCACAGATACGCAGTATTTT; CDR3 protein: CASSPWTSGTDTQYF; D gene: TRBD2; J gene: TRBJ2-3; V gene: TRBV19; clone size: .
CDR3 DNA: TGCGCCAGCAGCTTGGGAAGGGCCTACACTGAAGCTTTCTTT; CDR3 protein: CASSLGRAYTEAFF; D gene: .; J gene: TRBJ1-1; V gene: TRBV5-1; clone size: few
CDR3 DNA: TGTGCCAGCAGCAAACTCCGGGACAGCCCTCAAGAGACCCAGTACTTC; CDR3 protein: CASSKLRDSPQETQYF; D gene: TRBD1; J gene: TRBJ2-5; V gene: TRBV5-6; clone size: once
CDR3 DNA: TGTGCCAGCAGTGAAGGGATAGTCACAGATACGCAGTATTTT; CDR3 protein: CASSEGIVTDTQYF; D gene: .; J gene: TRBJ2-3; V gene: TRBV25-1; clone size: .
CDR3 DNA: TGTGCCAGAAGAAGGGGGGGCCCAGAGCAGTACTTC; CDR3 protein: CARRRGGPEQYF; D gene: .; J gene: TRBJ2-7; V gene: TRBV6-1; clone size: .
CDR3 DNA: TGTGCCAGCAGCCTCAAAGGTGAGCGAGGGAGCACAGATACGCAGTATTTT; CDR3 protein: CASSLKGERGSTDTQYF; D gene: .; J gene: TRBJ2-3; V gene: TRBV4-2; clone size: .